The clone carrying this T cell receptor (beta chain) was seen only a few times. Its antigen is not identified. J gave up 5 bases and V 1 base, and 4 bases lay outside the gene matches. The length of the CDR3 is 16 residues. Germline-derived CDR1 and CDR2 are LGHNA and YNFKEQ. Sequencing used immunoSEQ multiplex PCR; TCRdb keeps in-frame clones, though not all of them. The sample yields around 2.5 million clones, approximately 93% seen once. The data stem from a study of shared clonotypes between healthy human individuals. Regarding the study as a whole: Tissue TCR repertoires likely differ from these blood-only repertoires.

This chain uses TRBV4-2 with TRBJ2-1; 11 bases align to TRBD1. The sample consisted of naive CD4+ T cells from PBMCs. Sample subset: CD45RA+ positively selected. The receptor was isolated from a man aged 18 to 29 in good health. Some clones in this sample may be carry-over from other donors' samples. The CDR3 sequence is CASSQARDRGNNEQFF. For the CDR3, the DNA is TGTGCCAGCAGCCAAGCCCGGGACAGGGGGAACAATGAGCAGTTCTTC.